This T cell receptor beta chain came from a study of cytomegalovirus exposure and HLA in healthy donors. Whole-study results and caveats: Sequencing likely generated an artifact that appeared as a cluster of highly shared sequence variants. Rarity held for most TCR sequences, but there were some public TCRs that occurred in many donors.

Regarding this clone: Its antigen is as yet unknown.

The PCR had 60 Vbeta and 13 Jbeta primers. Clones were sequenced by immunoSEQ multiplex PCR, and TCRdb holds only the in-frame ones, with some missing. The table shows roughly 100,000 clones, with around 75% occurring only once. The receptor comes from a female donor in good health and CMV-seronegative. The specimen sequenced was PBMCs.

The CDR3 bases are TGTGCCAGCAGATTTCAGGGTCACACTGAAGCTTTCTTT. Translated, it gives CASRFQGHTEAFF. The V and J genes are TRBV28 and TRBJ1-1, with D possibly matching TRBD1 (5 bases). Germline V gives CDR1 MDHEN, CDR2 SYDVKM. This CDR3 comprises 13 residues. The V gene lost 6 bases and the J gene lost 3 bases, with 11 bases spanning the gap.